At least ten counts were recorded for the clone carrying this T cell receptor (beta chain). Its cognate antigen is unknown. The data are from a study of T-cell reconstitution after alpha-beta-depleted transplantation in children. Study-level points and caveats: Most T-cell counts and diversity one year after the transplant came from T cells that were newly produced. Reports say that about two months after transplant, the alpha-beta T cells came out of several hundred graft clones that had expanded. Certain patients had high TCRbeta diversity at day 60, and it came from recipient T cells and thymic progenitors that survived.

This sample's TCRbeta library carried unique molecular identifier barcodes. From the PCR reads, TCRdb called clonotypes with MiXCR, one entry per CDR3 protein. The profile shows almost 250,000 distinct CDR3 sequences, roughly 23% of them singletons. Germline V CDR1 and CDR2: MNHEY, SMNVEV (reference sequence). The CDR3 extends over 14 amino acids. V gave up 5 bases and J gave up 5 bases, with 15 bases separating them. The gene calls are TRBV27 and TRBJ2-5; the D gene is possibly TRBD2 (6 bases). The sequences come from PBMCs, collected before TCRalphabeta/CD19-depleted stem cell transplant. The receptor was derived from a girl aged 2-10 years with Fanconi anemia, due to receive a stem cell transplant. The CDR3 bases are TGTGCCAGCAGTAGGAGCGGAGGGGCGGAGACCCAGTACTTC. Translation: CASSRSGGAETQYF.